The next 8 T cell receptor beta chains were all read from a single sample in a study of T cell responses to AZD1222 COVID-19 vaccine. Clones were sequenced by immunoSEQ multiplex PCR, and TCRdb holds only the in-frame ones, with some missing. The repertoire holds around 120,000 clones, with roughly 90% as singletons. Source: peripheral blood, taken on day 0 of MenACWY control vaccination. These receptors were obtained from an adult in good health.

This clone was observed once. The rearrangement links TRBV5-1 to TRBJ1-2; 8 bases align to TRBD1. V shed 0 bases, J shed 8 bases, and the junction held 3 bases outside the gene matches. Germline values: CDR1 SGHRS, CDR2 YFSETQ. The CDR3 is 13 residues long. The CDR3 loop is CASSLGTGNGYTF. The CDR3 DNA is TGCGCCAGCAGCTTGGGGACAGGGAACGGCTACACCTTC.

This chain links TRBV5-5 with TRBJ1-5; tentative D call: TRBD1 (5 bases). Looked up from germline, CDR1 is SGHKS and CDR2 is YYEKEE (reference sequence). V was trimmed by 4 bases and J by 1 base, leaving 18 bases between them. This CDR3 is 17 amino acids long. CDR3 sequence (DNA): TGTGCCAGCAGCACCGGACACAGGCTGGGCAGCAATCAGCCCCAGCATTTT. Amino acid sequence: CASSTGHRLGSNQPQHF.

This chain uses TRBV18 with TRBJ1-2, with D maybe TRBD1 (6 bases). Trimming removed 6 bases from V and 4 bases from J, with 12 bases in between. Germline CDR1 and CDR2: KGHSH and LQKENI. The CDR3 covers 13 residues. CDR3 region: CASSPDSGYGYTF. The CDR3 coding sequence is TGTGCCAGCTCTCCGGACAGTGGCTATGGCTACACCTTC.

The rearrangement links TRBV27 to TRBJ1-2; D unresolved. The CDR3 consists of 12 residues. CDR1 and CDR2 from the germline V gene are MNHEY and SMNVEV (reference sequence). V was clipped by 7 bases and J by 4 bases, with 10 bases between them. The CDR3 DNA follows: TGTGCCAGCAAGGGATCGTTCTATGGCTACACCTTC. Encoded protein: CASKGSFYGYTF.

The gene calls are TRBV7-9 and TRBJ2-3; no clear D. CDR1 and CDR2 (germline): SEHNR, FQNEAQ (reference sequence). This CDR3 has 12 amino acids. The ends were cut back, 2 bases at V and 2 bases at J, with 2 bases in the middle. The CDR3 loop reads CASSLYTDTQYF. The CDR3 DNA reads TGTGCCAGCAGCTTATACACAGATACGCAGTATTTT.

The rearrangement joins TRBV30 to TRBJ1-1; D is unclear. The CDR3 runs to 11 residues. Germline loops: CDR1 GTSNPN, CDR2 SVGIG (reference sequence). V gave up 0 bases and J gave up 10 bases, with 9 bases separating them. The CDR3 loop is CAWSVFPVAFF. CDR3 sequence (DNA): TGTGCCTGGAGTGTATTCCCGGTAGCTTTCTTT.

This clone was observed a single time. The chain joins TRBV29-1 to TRBJ2-7; 8 nucleotides match TRBD2. V shed 1 base, J shed 5 bases, and the junction held 7 bases outside the gene matches. Germline V CDR1 and CDR2: SQVTM, ANQGSEA. The length of the CDR3 is 14 residues. The CDR3 loop reads CSVEAGLASNEQYF. The DNA of the CDR3 is TGCAGCGTTGAAGCTGGACTAGCATCCAACGAGCAGTACTTC.

The gene calls are TRBV9 and TRBJ1-1; D not resolved. The CDR3 length is 13 residues. Per the germline V gene, CDR1 is SGDLS and CDR2 is YYNGEE. Trimming left V 3 bases short and J 4 bases short, with 10 bases between. For the CDR3, the DNA is TGTGCCAGCAGCGGGGGTATGTCCACTGAAGCTTTCTTT. It yields the protein CASSGGMSTEAFF.